This TCR beta chain originates from a study of read filtering for tumor transcriptome and immune sequencing. Turning to the study itself: The cohort had some 17 men and approximately 14 women aged about 40 to 90, mean around 63 years. DNase treatment preceded whole-transcriptome library preparation.

After removal of 5 bases from V and 11 bases from J, the junction contained 21 bases not matched to a gene. The CDR3 covers 17 residues. Germline V CDR1 and CDR2: MDHEN, SYDVKM. This library used 300 to 500 ng RNA and molecular barcoded adaptors spanning alpha/delta and beta/gamma chains. In TCRdb, the reads were re-called with MiXCR into one record per CDR3 protein. The sample carries fewer than 25,000 distinct CDR3 sequences, 20% to 25% recorded once. This clonotype has a count of ten or more. Antigen unknown. Overall study results and limits: Even smaller IR-seq throughput identified most shared clonotypes.

The chain carries TRBV28 and TRBJ2-3; 8 bases match TRBD2. The sample was a population of CD138-negative cells sorted from bone marrow. The TCR originated in a donor at least 40 years old with multiple myeloma. The CDR3 sequence is CASSPLSGRGASGGQYF. In nucleotides, the CDR3 is TGTGCCAGCAGTCCCCTCAGTGGGCGGGGGGCGAGTGGAGGGCAGTATTTT.